This passage covers 20 T cell receptor beta chains from one sample sequenced in a study of glioma-infiltrating T cells. Amplification of TCR alpha and beta CDR3 regions from RNA used iRepertoire nested multiplex PCR. In TCRdb, the multiplex PCR reads were re-called with MiXCR into one record per CDR3 protein. This sample yields under 200,000 distinct CDR3 sequences, of which about 47% are seen a single time; 5% to 5.5% belongs to the top ten. The sample taken for sequencing was glioma tissue, nonneoplastic brain tissue, or PBMCs (not recorded which). The receptors were sampled from a human donor with low-grade glioma or glioblastoma, undergoing nonglioma brain surgery, or in good health (not recorded which).

In regard to this clonotype: Because the CDR3's place on the DNA is in doubt, the DNA is left out and the CDR3 is given as listed by TCRdb. This chain uses TRBV12-3 or TRBV12-4 with TRBJ1-2. The CDR3 spans 23 residues, counting both ends. This chain's CDR3 is CASRPGLATNEQFFGTGVDGYTF.

This clonotype was counted ten times or more. V is TRBV15 and J is TRBJ1-4; D is unresolved. In germline, CDR1 is LNHNV, CDR2 YYDKDF (reference sequence). The CDR3 covers 12 residues. The V end lost 4 bases, the J end lost 8 bases, and 8 bases lay between the germline ends. This CDR3 reads CATSNGFEKLFF. CDR3 coding DNA: TGTGCCACCAGCAATGGTTTCGAAAAACTGTTTTTT.

The chain carries TRBV2 and TRBJ2-7; D not resolved. Germline V CDR1 and CDR2: SNHLY, FYNNEI. V lost 8 bases and J lost 2, with 13 bases in between. The CDR3 length is 13 residues. The CDR3 loop is CASRQVAAYEQYF. The CDR3 nucleotides are TGTGCCAGCCGGCAGGTAGCAGCCTACGAGCAGTACTTC.

V is TRBV5-1 and J is TRBJ2-3, with D perhaps assigned TRBD1 or TRBD2 (6 bases each). The CDR3 contains 15 residues. V shed 4 bases and J shed 2 bases, with 14 bases lying between them. Germline CDR1 and CDR2: SGHRS and YFSETQ. In nucleotides, the CDR3 is TGCGCCAGCAGCAGTACAGGGAGGACCACAGATACGCAGTATTTT. It codes for CASSSTGRTTDTQYF.

With regard to this clonotype: This may stem from a read error, because a much larger clone lies one nucleotide away. The genes are TRBV4-1 and TRBJ1-5; TRBD1 might be the D (5 bases). The CDR3 spans 16 residues. Germline CDR1 is MGHRA and CDR2 is YSYEKL. The CDR3 reads CARSQEGSGINQPQHF. For the CDR3, the DNA is TGCGCCAGAAGCCAAGAAGGTTCAGGGATCAATCAGCCCCAGCATTTT.

Many counts were recorded for this clonotype. The chain employs TRBV15 and TRBJ1-1; D call uncertain. In germline, CDR1 is LNHNV, CDR2 YYDKDF (reference sequence). The ends were cut back, 0 bases at V and 8 bases at J, with 4 bases in the middle. This CDR3 is 11 amino acids long. The CDR3 nucleotides read TGTGCCACCAGCAGAGATCTGGAAGCTTTCTTT. Amino acids: CATSRDLEAFF.

This clonotype was recorded at least ten times. The V call is TRBV6-1, the J call TRBJ1-5, with D perhaps TRBD1 (6 bases). Looked up from germline, CDR1 is MNHNS and CDR2 is SASEGT. The V end was cut by 5 bases, the J end by 0 bases, with 11 bases between. This CDR3 is 15 amino acids long. The CDR3 DNA is TGTGCCAGCAGTACAGGGTTGGTTAGCAATCAGCCCCAGCATTTT. It specifies CASSTGLVSNQPQHF.

This clonotype was found a few times. The V and J genes are TRBV5-4 and TRBJ2-7; 7 positions match TRBD2. CDR1 and CDR2 (germline): SGHNT, YYREEE (reference sequence). The CDR3 has 14 amino acids. V shed 3 bases, J shed 1 base, and the junction held 4 bases outside the gene matches. CDR3 amino acids: CASSSGLESYEQYF. CDR3 coding DNA: TGTGCCAGCAGCTCAGGACTAGAGTCCTACGAGCAGTACTTC.

This clonotype turned up a few times. The rearrangement joins TRBV29-1 to TRBJ2-5; D is unresolved. There are 13 residues in the CDR3. Trimming left V 3 bases short and J 5 bases short, with 13 bases between. Germline-derived CDR1 and CDR2 are SQVTM and ANQGSEA. Here the CDR3 DNA reads TGCAGCGTTGATGGCATGGCCCAGGAGACCCAGTACTTC. Its protein is CSVDGMAQETQYF.

A remark on this clonotype: The junction shows a germline mismatch at one end, possibly a read error. The chain combines TRBV28 with TRBJ1-2; 7 positions agree with TRBD1. Germline CDR1 and CDR2: MDHEN and SYDVKM. The CDR3 sequence is 14 residues long. The CDR3 DNA reads as TGTGCCAGTAGGCGGGACAGACCTAACTATGGCTACAACTTC. This translates into CASRRDRPNYGYNF.

The chain has TRBV7-2 and TRBJ2-1; 10 bases fit TRBD2. V gave up 5 bases and J gave up 6 bases; unmatched junction bases: 7. The CDR3 has 15 amino acids. The germline V gene has CDR1 SGHTA and CDR2 FQGNSA. CDR3: CASSRTASGSNEQFF. Written as DNA, the CDR3 is TGTGCCAGCAGCCGTACGGCTAGCGGGAGCAATGAGCAGTTCTTC.

This clonotype has at least ten counts. The CDR3 reads CASSLLTNSYEQYF. The CDR3 DNA follows: TGTGCCAGCAGCTTACTAACCAACTCCTACGAGCAGTACTTC. V and J are TRBV7-9 and TRBJ2-7; no reliable D call. CDR3 length equals 14 residues. Germline loops: CDR1 SEHNR, CDR2 FQNEAQ (reference sequence). With 2 bases removed from V and 0 bases from J, the gap between germline ends came to 8 bases.

This clonotype has a count of ten or more. The chain is built from TRBV28 and TRBJ2-1, with a possible D match to TRBD2 (6 bases). Between the trimmed V and J ends, which lost 5 bases and 5 bases, there was a span of 22 bases. Germline CDR1 and CDR2: MDHEN and SYDVKM. This CDR3 is 17 amino acids long. CDR3: CASSPTPGTSRDNEQFF. The CDR3 nucleotides read TGTGCCAGCAGTCCAACCCCCGGGACTTCCCGGGACAATGAGCAGTTCTTC.

As to this clonotype: At one end the junction does not follow the germline gene, possibly because of a read error. The rearrangement joins TRBV29-1 to TRBJ2-1; D gene uncertain. The CDR3 length is 9 residues. Germline V gene lookup returns CDR1 SQVTM and CDR2 ANQGSEA. Here the CDR3 DNA reads TGCACCGTCAGCCCCGACCGGGTGTTC. Translating it yields CTVSPDRVF.

This clonotype was counted a single time. The V call is TRBV5-6, the J call TRBJ2-3; D remains unclear. Germline values: CDR1 SGHDT, CDR2 YYEEEE. CDR3 length equals 14 residues. V was cut by 0 bases and J by 0 bases, with 5 bases left in between. The CDR3 region is CASSLVESTDTQYF. CDR3 DNA: TGTGCCAGCAGCTTGGTCGAGAGCACAGATACGCAGTATTTT.

This clonotype was recorded a few times. The chain combines TRBV29-1 with TRBJ2-7, with 8 bases matching TRBD1. The CDR3 has 13 amino acids. The germline CDR1 and CDR2 sequences are SQVTM and ANQGSEA. J was trimmed by 0 bases and V by 6 bases; bases with no gene match: 4. Written as DNA, the CDR3 is TGCAGCGTGCGTGGGACAGGCTCCTACGAGCAGTACTTC. Translated: CSVRGTGSYEQYF.

The rearrangement uses TRBV29-1 and TRBJ2-7, with 7 nucleotides matching TRBD1. Trimming took 4 bases from V and 4 from J; bases not matched to a gene: 13. This CDR3 spans 15 amino acids. From germline, CDR1 is SQVTM and CDR2 ANQGSEA. The DNA for the CDR3 is TGCAGCGTTGCCGATTCCGGGACAGCTTATTACGAGCAGTACTTC. Residues: CSVADSGTAYYEQYF.

On this clonotype: Its ends do not fully match the called genes, so a read error is possible. The chain joins TRBV10-2 to TRBJ1-1, with a tentative D call TRBD1 (5 bases). The CDR3 contains 13 residues. Germline V gene lookup returns CDR1 WSHSY and CDR2 SAAADI. The CDR3: CAIRDGVNTKAFF. The CDR3 coding sequence is TGTGCCATCAGGGACGGAGTGAACACTAAAGCTTTCTTT.

The rearrangement uses TRBV27 and TRBJ2-7; the match to TRBD2 covers 7 bases. Germline assignment: CDR1 MNHEY and CDR2 SMNVEV (reference sequence). Losses at the gene ends were 8 bases for V and 4 bases for J; bases not matched to a gene: 2. The CDR3 runs 11 residues. The CDR3 protein is CASGRGYEQYF. In nucleotides, the CDR3 is TGTGCCAGCGGGAGGGGATACGAGCAGTACTTC.

This clonotype has at least ten counts. V gene TRBV28 combines with J gene TRBJ2-7, with 9 bases fitting TRBD1. CDR1 MDHEN and CDR2 SYDVKM come from the germline V gene. V dropped 5 bases and J dropped 6; count of bases not matched to a gene: 8. This CDR3 is 14 amino acids long. The CDR3 loop reads CASSPTGTGFEQYF. The CDR3 DNA reads as TGTGCCAGCAGTCCAACCGGGACAGGGTTCGAGCAGTACTTC.